The rows below give T cell receptor beta chains drawn from one sample of a study of blood T cells in healthy people across ages. TCRdb processed the 5' RACE reads anew with MiXCR; each CDR3 protein has one entry. The table shows some 930,000 distinct CDR3 sequences, with almost 30% occurring only once. This same sample was also part of a study on T cells of mothers and their children.

Sequenced input: blood. These receptor sequences come from a woman aged 40-49 years in good health. CDR3s include the opening cysteine and the closing phenylalanine or tryptophan. The order of the fields is CDR3 DNA, CDR3 protein, clone size, D gene, V gene, CDR3 length, J gene. D genes are given only for firm matches. Only part of the rows carry a size: once, few, many, or a class if the clone is expanded.

cdr3_nt: TGCAGTGCTAGGGGGGCCGGGCCGGGGCTAGGCTACACCTTC
cdr3_aa: CSARGAGPGLGYTF
clone_size: -
d_call: -
v_call: TRBV20-1
cdr3_length: 14
j_call: TRBJ1-2

cdr3_nt: TGCAGTGCGCCAGACGGGACACTAGTTGACTACAATGAGCAGTTCTTC
cdr3_aa: CSAPDGTLVDYNEQFF
clone_size: -
d_call: -
v_call: TRBV20-1
cdr3_length: 16
j_call: TRBJ2-1

cdr3_nt: TGTGCCAGCAGCCAAGGGTCGTGGGGCACCGGGGAGCTGTTTTTT
cdr3_aa: CASSQGSWGTGELFF
clone_size: -
d_call: -
v_call: TRBV3-1
cdr3_length: 15
j_call: TRBJ2-2

cdr3_nt: TGTGCCAGCAGGACGTTTTCTGGGGCCAACGTCCTGACTTTC
cdr3_aa: CASRTFSGANVLTF
clone_size: -
d_call: -
v_call: TRBV11-2
cdr3_length: 14
j_call: TRBJ2-6

cdr3_nt: TGTGCCAGCATGCTGGAGATCAGCACAGATACGCAGTATTTT
cdr3_aa: CASMLEISTDTQYF
clone_size: few
d_call: -
v_call: TRBV12-3/TRBV12-4
cdr3_length: 14
j_call: TRBJ2-3

cdr3_nt: TGTGCCAGCAGTACCAAACTAGTGACTACCTGGGAGCAGTACTTC
cdr3_aa: CASSTKLVTTWEQYF
clone_size: many
d_call: -
v_call: TRBV28
cdr3_length: 15
j_call: TRBJ2-7

cdr3_nt: TGTGCCAGCAGTTTATCTGGGGTTCCGAACACCATATATTTT
cdr3_aa: CASSLSGVPNTIYF
clone_size: -
d_call: -
v_call: TRBV27
cdr3_length: 14
j_call: TRBJ1-3

cdr3_nt: TGTGCCAGCAGCGTAGATATAGCGGGTACACCCAGGGAGCAGTTCTTC
cdr3_aa: CASSVDIAGTPREQFF
clone_size: -
d_call: TRBD2
v_call: TRBV9
cdr3_length: 16
j_call: TRBJ2-1

cdr3_nt: TGTGCCAGCAGCACAGGACAGGGACGGGAGACCCAGTACTTC
cdr3_aa: CASSTGQGRETQYF
clone_size: many
d_call: TRBD1
v_call: TRBV7-8
cdr3_length: 14
j_call: TRBJ2-5

cdr3_nt: TGTGCCAGCAGCGTAGTGGGGCGAACCACTGAAGCTTTCTTT
cdr3_aa: CASSVVGRTTEAFF
clone_size: few
d_call: -
v_call: TRBV9
cdr3_length: 14
j_call: TRBJ1-1

cdr3_nt: TGTGCCAGCAGCCAAGGACTAGCGGGGGTGTACGAGCAGTACTTC
cdr3_aa: CASSQGLAGVYEQYF
clone_size: -
d_call: TRBD2
v_call: TRBV3-1
cdr3_length: 15
j_call: TRBJ2-7

cdr3_nt: TGTGCCAGCAGCGTGGGGGGGGTCCAAGAGACCCAGTACTTC
cdr3_aa: CASSVGGVQETQYF
clone_size: many
d_call: TRBD2
v_call: TRBV9
cdr3_length: 14
j_call: TRBJ2-5

cdr3_nt: TGTGCCAGCAGCGGGGGGGGACTAGCGGGAGATACGCAGTATTTT
cdr3_aa: CASSGGGLAGDTQYF
clone_size: -
d_call: TRBD2
v_call: TRBV9
cdr3_length: 15
j_call: TRBJ2-3

cdr3_nt: TGCAGCGCATCGACAGCCTACGAGCAGTACTTC
cdr3_aa: CSASTAYEQYF
clone_size: many
d_call: -
v_call: TRBV29-1
cdr3_length: 11
j_call: TRBJ2-7

cdr3_nt: TGTGCCAGCAGTTTAAGGGACAGAAATCAGCCCCAGCATTTT
cdr3_aa: CASSLRDRNQPQHF
clone_size: -
d_call: TRBD1
v_call: TRBV28
cdr3_length: 14
j_call: TRBJ1-5

cdr3_nt: TGTGCCAGCAGCGGACGGACAGCTAACACTAAAGCTTTCTTT
cdr3_aa: CASSGRTANTKAFF
clone_size: -
d_call: -
v_call: TRBV9
cdr3_length: 14
j_call: TRBJ1-1

cdr3_nt: TGTGCCAGCAGGGGTAGCTTAGATACGCAGTATTTT
cdr3_aa: CASRGSLDTQYF
clone_size: -
d_call: -
v_call: TRBV6-5
cdr3_length: 12
j_call: TRBJ2-3

cdr3_nt: TGTGCTAGCAGCCAAAGAAAGTGGGGGACAGGTACCTCCTACGAGCAGTTCTTC
cdr3_aa: CASSQRKWGTGTSYEQFF
clone_size: -
d_call: TRBD1
v_call: TRBV3-1
cdr3_length: 18
j_call: TRBJ2-1

cdr3_nt: TGCAGCGTTGATATGGACAGGGAGGACACTGAAGCTTTCTTT
cdr3_aa: CSVDMDREDTEAFF
clone_size: -
d_call: TRBD1
v_call: TRBV29-1
cdr3_length: 14
j_call: TRBJ1-1

cdr3_nt: TGTGCCAGCAGTTTAAGTCCGCTTTCGTACACAGATACGCAGTATTTT
cdr3_aa: CASSLSPLSYTDTQYF
clone_size: -
d_call: -
v_call: TRBV27
cdr3_length: 16
j_call: TRBJ2-3

cdr3_nt: TGCAGCGTTATCCCTCCAGGGGACTATGGCTACACCTTC
cdr3_aa: CSVIPPGDYGYTF
clone_size: many
d_call: -
v_call: TRBV29-1
cdr3_length: 13
j_call: TRBJ1-2

cdr3_nt: TGTGCCAGCAGCTATAAAACGGGGGGGACCGGGGCCAACGTCCTGACTTTC
cdr3_aa: CASSYKTGGTGANVLTF
clone_size: many
d_call: TRBD2
v_call: TRBV7-9
cdr3_length: 17
j_call: TRBJ2-6

cdr3_nt: TGCAGCGTTGAAGATAGAGGATTTGTTTGGGAGGCTTTCTTT
cdr3_aa: CSVEDRGFVWEAFF
clone_size: -
d_call: -
v_call: TRBV29-1
cdr3_length: 14
j_call: TRBJ1-1

cdr3_nt: TGTGCCAGCAGCTATTGGACAGGAAGGACCTACGAGCAGTACTTC
cdr3_aa: CASSYWTGRTYEQYF
clone_size: -
d_call: TRBD1
v_call: TRBV7-9
cdr3_length: 15
j_call: TRBJ2-7

cdr3_nt: TGTGCCACCAGCAGAGATCAAGGGGGCATCTACGAGCAGTACTTC
cdr3_aa: CATSRDQGGIYEQYF
clone_size: -
d_call: TRBD1
v_call: TRBV15
cdr3_length: 15
j_call: TRBJ2-7

cdr3_nt: TGCGCCAGCAGCGAAAACACGGGACAGGACTACAATGAGCAGTTCTTC
cdr3_aa: CASSENTGQDYNEQFF
clone_size: many
d_call: TRBD1
v_call: TRBV5-1
cdr3_length: 16
j_call: TRBJ2-1

cdr3_nt: TGTGCCAGCAGTTACTCGTATAGGGGAATGAATGAAAAACTGTTTTTT
cdr3_aa: CASSYSYRGMNEKLFF
clone_size: -
d_call: -
v_call: TRBV6-5
cdr3_length: 16
j_call: TRBJ1-4

cdr3_nt: TGCGGTGCTACCCGGGGTGGGGCGGCGAAAATAGGAGCTTTCTTT
cdr3_aa: CGATRGGAAKIGAFF
clone_size: -
d_call: -
v_call: TRBV20-1
cdr3_length: 15
j_call: TRBJ1-1

cdr3_nt: TGTGCCAGCAGTTACCTTTTGGCCGGCGGGAATGAGCAGTTCTTC
cdr3_aa: CASSYLLAGGNEQFF
clone_size: -
d_call: -
v_call: TRBV6-5
cdr3_length: 15
j_call: TRBJ2-1

cdr3_nt: TGTGCCAGCAGTTACTCGGGGGGAACAGACGAGCAGTACTTC
cdr3_aa: CASSYSGGTDEQYF
clone_size: -
d_call: -
v_call: TRBV6-5
cdr3_length: 14
j_call: TRBJ2-7

cdr3_nt: TGTGCCAGCAGCCCTCCCCACGGGGGGTCCGGCGAGACCCAGTACTTC
cdr3_aa: CASSPPHGGSGETQYF
clone_size: many
d_call: TRBD2
v_call: TRBV28
cdr3_length: 16
j_call: TRBJ2-5

cdr3_nt: TGTGCCTCCGATCGATCATCGAACACCGGGGAGCTGTTTTTT
cdr3_aa: CASDRSSNTGELFF
clone_size: -
d_call: -
v_call: TRBV12-3/TRBV12-4
cdr3_length: 14
j_call: TRBJ2-2

cdr3_nt: TGCAGTGCTTCCCCTCGCCCCGAGTATCATGGCTACACCTTC
cdr3_aa: CSASPRPEYHGYTF
clone_size: -
d_call: -
v_call: TRBV20-1
cdr3_length: 14
j_call: TRBJ1-2

cdr3_nt: TGTGCCAGCAGTCCATATACCCGACAGGGAGAGACCCAGTACTTC
cdr3_aa: CASSPYTRQGETQYF
clone_size: few
d_call: TRBD1
v_call: TRBV2
cdr3_length: 15
j_call: TRBJ2-5

cdr3_nt: TGCGCCAGCAGCCAAGGACGGGGGGGGACGGTCTCCTACGAGCAGTACTTC
cdr3_aa: CASSQGRGGTVSYEQYF
clone_size: many
d_call: TRBD2
v_call: TRBV4-1
cdr3_length: 17
j_call: TRBJ2-7

cdr3_nt: TGTGCCAGCAGCATAGCGGGGGGGCCCCGGGCAGATACGCAGTATTTT
cdr3_aa: CASSIAGGPRADTQYF
clone_size: once
d_call: TRBD2
v_call: TRBV13
cdr3_length: 16
j_call: TRBJ2-3

cdr3_nt: TGCAGTGCTAGAGACCCCCTCCGCGGGGGGGCCGCAGATACGCAGTATTTT
cdr3_aa: CSARDPLRGGAADTQYF
clone_size: many
d_call: TRBD2
v_call: TRBV20-1
cdr3_length: 17
j_call: TRBJ2-3

cdr3_nt: TGTGCCAGCAGGGCCGGGACAGCTGGGGCCAACGTCCTGACTTTC
cdr3_aa: CASRAGTAGANVLTF
clone_size: -
d_call: TRBD1
v_call: TRBV2
cdr3_length: 15
j_call: TRBJ2-6

cdr3_nt: TGTGCCAGCAGCTTAGCGGGGGCAGAGCAGTTCTTC
cdr3_aa: CASSLAGAEQFF
clone_size: -
d_call: -
v_call: TRBV7-2
cdr3_length: 12
j_call: TRBJ2-1

cdr3_nt: TGTGCCAGCAGCCCCACTCCGGGCAATCAGCCCCAGCATTTT
cdr3_aa: CASSPTPGNQPQHF
clone_size: -
d_call: -
v_call: TRBV7-2
cdr3_length: 14
j_call: TRBJ1-5

cdr3_nt: TGCGCCAGCAGCTTGGGACTAGCGGAGCTAGAGCAGTTCTTC
cdr3_aa: CASSLGLAELEQFF
clone_size: -
d_call: TRBD2
v_call: TRBV5-1
cdr3_length: 14
j_call: TRBJ2-1

cdr3_nt: TGTGCCAGCAGATCGACCGGGGTCACTGAAGCTTTCTTT
cdr3_aa: CASRSTGVTEAFF
clone_size: -
d_call: -
v_call: TRBV12-3/TRBV12-4
cdr3_length: 13
j_call: TRBJ1-1

cdr3_nt: TGCGCCAGCAGCCGCCCGCCCTCCACAGATACGCAGTATTTT
cdr3_aa: CASSRPPSTDTQYF
clone_size: -
d_call: -
v_call: TRBV5-1
cdr3_length: 14
j_call: TRBJ2-3

cdr3_nt: TGTGCCAGCAGACCAACGTGGGTTGGAAATCAGCCCCAGCATTTT
cdr3_aa: CASRPTWVGNQPQHF
clone_size: few
d_call: -
v_call: TRBV28
cdr3_length: 15
j_call: TRBJ1-5